The following is a T cell receptor (beta chain) sequence with its context. Its antigen is not known. Germline CDR1 and CDR2: ENHRY and SYGVKD. The CDR3 totals 14 residues. Between the trimmed V and J ends, which lost 4 bases and 4 bases, there was a span of 11 bases. This sample was included in a study of identical twins. Study results and caveats: Modelling underestimated the level of out-of-frame TCR alpha sharing observed in monozygotic twins.

Only healthy Caucasians were included as donors. Template switching added a universal primer binding site, and final cDNA carried unique molecular identifiers. TCRdb ran MiXCR on the 5' RACE reads and lists one entry per CDR3 protein. Of around 490,000 distinct CDR3 sequences in the sample, about 22% were seen once. These data also featured in a second study, about yellow fever vaccine responses in identical twins.

The V gene is TRBV10-3, the J gene TRBJ2-1; possibly TRBD1 for D (6 bases). Sequencing was carried out using CD4+ T cells sorted from blood. This clonotype was sampled from a woman between 18 and 30 years old in good health. In nucleotides, the CDR3 is TGTGCCATCAGTGGGGGGCAGACTTACAATGAGCAGTTCTTC. Its translation: CAISGGQTYNEQFF.